What follows is one T cell receptor (beta chain) and its context. TCRdb re-called the 5' RACE reads; one entry per CDR3 protein, DNA not given. The sample holds 500,000 to 700,000 distinct CDR3 sequences. The record originates from a study of T cells expressing NK-cell markers. As for the study in general: Investigators obtained TCR beta repertoires from sorted CD3+CD56+NKG2C+, CD3+CD56+NKG2C- and CD3+CD56-NKG2C+ T cells.

The CDR3 length is 15 residues. Per the germline V gene, CDR1 is DFQATT and CDR2 is SNEGSKA (reference sequence). Sequenced sample: blood T cells: a sorted CD56 or NKG2C T cell subset, CD4+ or CD8+ T cells, or bulk PBMC T cells (not recorded which). The TCR was taken from a man between 18 and 29 years old in good health. The chain joins TRBV20-1 to TRBJ2-1; TCRdb gives TRBD2 as the D gene, but with no DNA this cannot be confirmed. This chain's CDR3 is CSARDPRLVYNEQFF.